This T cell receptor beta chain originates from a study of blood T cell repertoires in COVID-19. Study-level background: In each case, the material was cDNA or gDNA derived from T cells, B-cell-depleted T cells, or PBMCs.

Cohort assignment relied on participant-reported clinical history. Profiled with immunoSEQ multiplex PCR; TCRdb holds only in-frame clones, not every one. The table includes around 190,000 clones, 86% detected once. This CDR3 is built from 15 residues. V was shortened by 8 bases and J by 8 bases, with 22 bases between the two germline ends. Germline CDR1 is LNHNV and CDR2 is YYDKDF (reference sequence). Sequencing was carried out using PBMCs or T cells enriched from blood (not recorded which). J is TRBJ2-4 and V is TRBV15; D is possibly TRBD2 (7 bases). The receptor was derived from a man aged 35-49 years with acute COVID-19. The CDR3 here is CATGPGGGGVDIQYF. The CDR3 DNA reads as TGTGCCACCGGTCCTGGCGGGGGCGGAGTGGACATTCAGTACTTC.